This TCR beta chain was sequenced for a study of CD8+CD57+ T cells in acquired aplastic anemia listed by TCRdb under 2018. About the study as a whole: A mean of around 3 ug of DNA, ranging from about 0.19 to 30 ug, was extracted from sorted CD4+ and CD8+ cells. A CD8+CD57+ expansion meant a frequency higher than the mean frequency seen in healthy subjects.

Genomic DNA served as template for TCR beta VDJ combination and CDR3 sequence profiling. TCR repertoire sequencing was run on an Illumina HiSeq 2000. For the original study's pipeline: TRBV/TRBJ rearrangement plots, CDR3 size and DJ length profiles, and Simpson's diversity index were used to evaluate the repertoires. The most abundant DNA sequence in the deep sequencing data was taken as the immunodominant clone. CDR3 amino acid sequences were screened for sharing across subjects and compared with published repertoires and the VDJdb database. TCRdb cleaned the public reads at Q25 with fastp, built clones with MiXCR and kept in-frame beta chains. Each CDR3 protein gets just one entry, which takes the most common genes and DNA from the rows behind it. The V and J calls were not made by the authors but by TCRdb's processing. In this sample the table shows 100,000 to 150,000 distinct CDR3 sequences, about 50% of which occur a single time. Jointly, the top ten make up roughly 29% of the sample.

The junction shows trimming of 3 bases on V and 1 base on J, plus 9 bases between the germline ends. The germline V gene specifies SGHVS as CDR1 and FNYEAQ as CDR2. The CDR3 covers 14 residues, taking in both the cysteine and the phenylalanine. Just CDR3 DNA is preserved here, 42 bases in frame from base 1. Summary of the overall study and its limitations: Some 30 CD8+ CDR3 sequences were shared between patients and controls but appeared highly expressed in patients and within their immunodominant clones. Between patients and healthy controls, no significant difference in CD8+ Simpson's diversity was found (P=0.060).

Patients chosen for sequencing had shown expansion of CD8+CD57+ cells by flow cytometry. Every patient had a diagnosis of severe acquired aplastic anemia based on International Study of Aplastic Anemia and Agranulocytosis and Camitta criteria. No patient had received any therapy when blood was sampled. TCR repertoires of sorted CD4+ and CD8+ blood T cells from severe aplastic anemia patients and healthy subjects were deep-sequenced in the study. Patients were enrolled under clinicaltrials.gov protocols 00001620, 01623167, 00001397, 00071045, 00081523 and 00961064 in the USA. Ficoll-Paque density gradient centrifugation was used to isolate peripheral blood mononuclear cells. Before DNA was extracted, CD4+ and CD8+ T cells were sorted using either FACS or magnetic beads. On this clonotype itself: This clone's antigen is unknown. It has no much larger one-base neighbor in the sample; base qualities were not kept.

Sequencing was done on a sample of sorted CD4+, CD8+, or CD8+CD57+ T cells (not recorded which) from PBMCs. In this chain, TRBV7-6 is recombined with TRBJ1-1, with the D segment identity uncertain. The receptor was isolated from a human donor with aplastic anemia. The CDR3 amino acid sequence is: CASSFGGANTEAFF. The DNA sequence is as follows: TGTGCCAGCAGCTTCGGAGGCGCGAACACTGAAGCTTTCTTT.